This is a list of T cell receptor beta chains from one sample in a study of blood T cells in healthy people across ages. In TCRdb, the 5' RACE reads were re-called with MiXCR into one record per CDR3 protein. The profile covers 900,000 to 950,000 distinct CDR3 sequences, with about 27% appearing a single time and 10% to 13% taken by the ten largest. The sample was also linked to a second study, of T cells of mothers and their children.

Sequencing was carried out using blood. Receptors were obtained from a woman in her forties in good health. Each CDR3 is given with its conserved first and last residue. A D gene is named only where the DNA matches it firmly. Clone size, where shown, is once, few, many, or a class for clones that have expanded.

abundance	v_gene	d_gene	j_gene	CDR3aa	CDR3nt
many	TRBV29-1	-	TRBJ2-7	CSVGWDMHNYEQYF	TGCAGCGTTGGATGGGACATGCACAACTACGAGCAGTACTTC
many	TRBV28	TRBD1	TRBJ1-2	CAVDRGQMSGYTF	TGTGCCGTTGACAGGGGGCAGATGAGTGGCTACACCTTC
few	TRBV29-1	-	TRBJ2-3	CSASGWGTDTQYF	TGCAGCGCAAGCGGTTGGGGCACAGATACGCAGTATTTT
-	TRBV6-5	-	TRBJ1-1	CASSYQGLVTEAFF	TGTGCCAGCAGTTACCAGGGGCTGGTCACTGAAGCTTTCTTT
many	TRBV7-7	TRBD2	TRBJ2-7	CASSTGTNSYEQYF	TGTGCTAGCAGCACCGGGACTAATAGCTACGAGCAGTACTTC
-	TRBV28	-	TRBJ1-6	CASSFRDTRYSPLHF	TGTGCCAGCAGTTTTAGGGACACGAGGTATTCACCCCTCCACTTT
-	TRBV27	TRBD1	TRBJ2-1	CASSPGGAYERFF	TGTGCCAGCAGTCCAGGGGGAGCCTACGAGCGGTTCTTC
-	TRBV4-1	-	TRBJ2-7	CASSLSDEGPYEQYF	TGCGCCAGCAGCCTCAGTGATGAGGGCCCCTACGAGCAGTACTTC
many	TRBV11-2	TRBD1	TRBJ1-2	CASSLGQGGGYGYTF	TGTGCCAGCAGCTTGGGACAGGGAGGGGGCTATGGCTACACCTTC
-	TRBV5-1	TRBD1	TRBJ1-1	CASAREGQGLEAFF	TGCGCCAGCGCTCGGGAGGGACAGGGTTTGGAAGCTTTCTTT
many	TRBV6-5	-	TRBJ1-2	CASSYSRRGGYTF	TGTGCCAGCAGTTACTCGAGGAGAGGTGGCTACACCTTC
-	TRBV7-9	-	TRBJ2-7	CASSFSGTIYEQYF	TGTGCCAGCAGCTTTTCCGGGACGATCTACGAGCAGTACTTC
once	TRBV7-9	-	TRBJ1-2	CASRSGAAAGYTF	TGTGCCAGCCGCTCCGGGGCAGCGGCTGGCTACACCTTC
few	TRBV10-3	-	TRBJ2-1	CAISGQGGRGNEQFF	TGTGCCATCAGTGGTCAGGGGGGAAGGGGAAATGAGCAGTTCTTC
few	TRBV12-3/TRBV12-4	-	TRBJ2-5	CASREGLGETQYF	TGTGCCAGCAGAGAGGGACTCGGAGAGACCCAGTACTTC
-	TRBV5-1	-	TRBJ1-1	CASGTSVNTEAFF	TGCGCCAGCGGGACCTCCGTCAACACTGAAGCTTTCTTT
many	TRBV28	TRBD1	TRBJ2-7	CASTSTGTGSYEQYF	TGTGCCAGCACCTCCACCGGGACAGGATCCTACGAGCAGTACTTC
many	TRBV5-1	-	TRBJ2-3	CASSLGTTDTQYF	TGCGCCAGCAGCTTGGGGACCACAGATACGCAGTATTTT
-	TRBV10-3	-	TRBJ2-2	CAISRSGDPGELFF	TGTGCCATCAGCCGGTCGGGGGACCCCGGGGAGCTGTTTTTT
many	TRBV4-1	-	TRBJ2-7	CASSLGRGFYEQYF	TGCGCCAGCAGCCTGGGACGGGGGTTTTACGAGCAGTACTTC
many	TRBV29-1	-	TRBJ1-6	CSVQQELNSPLHF	TGCAGCGTTCAACAGGAGCTAAATTCACCCCTCCACTTT
-	TRBV12-3/TRBV12-4	-	TRBJ1-1	CASSLGPWDTEAFF	TGTGCCAGCAGCCTGGGCCCCTGGGACACTGAAGCTTTCTTT
many	TRBV7-2	TRBD2	TRBJ2-1	CASSLAGTSIPHEQFF	TGTGCCAGCAGCTTAGCGGGGACTAGCATCCCCCATGAGCAGTTCTTC
-	TRBV9	TRBD2	TRBJ2-7	CASSVGTGTSDSEQYF	TGTGCCAGCAGCGTAGGGACCGGGACTAGCGACTCCGAGCAGTACTTC
-	TRBV12-3/TRBV12-4	-	TRBJ2-4	CASSPSRAPKNIQYF	TGTGCCAGCAGTCCCTCGCGGGCCCCGAAAAACATTCAGTACTTC
few	TRBV7-2	TRBD1	TRBJ2-7	CASSWGQVMIYEQYF	TGTGCCAGCAGCTGGGGACAGGTGATGATCTACGAGCAGTACTTC
many	TRBV7-2	-	TRBJ1-2	CASSPSGRRGYTF	TGTGCCAGCAGCCCCTCCGGGCGGCGGGGCTACACCTTC
-	TRBV5-1	TRBD1	TRBJ2-5	CASSLGTGGADKTQYF	TGCGCCAGCAGCTTGGGCACAGGGGGCGCCGATAAGACCCAGTACTTC
-	TRBV7-8	-	TRBJ2-7	CASSPGGRGHEQYF	TGTGCCAGCAGCCCCGGGGGGCGGGGGCACGAGCAGTACTTC
few	TRBV29-1	TRBD2	TRBJ2-2	CSVREVRSGELFF	TGCAGCGTACGGGAGGTTCGATCCGGGGAGCTGTTTTTT
-	TRBV4-3	-	TRBJ1-4	CASSQDLQEVGGEKLFF	TGCGCCAGCAGCCAAGATCTACAGGAAGTCGGAGGTGAAAAACTGTTTTTT
-	TRBV11-2	-	TRBJ1-2	CASSPPPRDSYGYTF	TGTGCCAGCAGCCCCCCCCCGCGAGATAGCTATGGCTACACCTTC
few	TRBV5-1	TRBD1	TRBJ1-1	CASSLERQGKNTEAFF	TGCGCCAGCAGCTTGGAACGACAGGGAAAGAACACTGAAGCTTTCTTT
-	TRBV3-1	-	TRBJ1-5	CASSQQVGNQPQHF	TGTGCCAGCAGCCAACAAGTGGGTAATCAGCCCCAGCATTTT
many	TRBV7-3	-	TRBJ1-6	CASSRDRGWNSPLHF	TGTGCCAGCAGCCGGGACCGCGGTTGGAATTCACCCCTCCACTTT
few	TRBV12-3/TRBV12-4	TRBD2	TRBJ2-7	CASSLVRRGYEQYF	TGTGCCAGCAGTTTGGTCCGGCGGGGGTACGAGCAGTACTTC
once	TRBV7-2	-	TRBJ1-2	CASSSYTRDAYGYTF	TGTGCCAGCAGCTCCTACACCAGGGACGCATATGGCTACACCTTC
few	TRBV20-1	-	TRBJ2-5	CSASWGAKGETQYF	TGCAGTGCCAGTTGGGGGGCCAAGGGAGAGACCCAGTACTTC
-	TRBV7-6	TRBD2	TRBJ2-3	CASSLDSLAGGVTDTQYF	TGTGCCAGCAGCTTAGATTCCCTAGCGGGGGGCGTCACAGATACGCAGTATTTT
-	TRBV7-8	-	TRBJ1-1	CASSSGGRVTEAFF	TGTGCCAGCAGCTCCGGGGGGCGAGTCACTGAAGCTTTCTTT
few	TRBV5-1	-	TRBJ2-1	CASSPGKSSNEQFF	TGCGCCAGCAGCCCTGGGAAATCGAGCAATGAGCAGTTCTTC
many	TRBV5-1	-	TRBJ2-5	CASSLPGAQETQYF	TGTGCCAGCAGTCTACCAGGGGCCCAAGAGACCCAGTACTTC
few	TRBV7-9	-	TRBJ1-2	CTSSLVGQRNGYTF	TGTACCAGCAGCTTAGTAGGGCAGCGAAATGGCTACACCTTC
few	TRBV20-1	-	TRBJ2-7	CSAEPYEQYF	TGCAGTGCTGAGCCCTACGAGCAGTACTTC
many	TRBV12-3/TRBV12-4	-	TRBJ2-7	CASSRGNEQYF	TGTGCCAGCTCCAGGGGAAACGAGCAGTACTTC
many	TRBV7-6	TRBD2	TRBJ2-1	CASSLDGTSGYNEQFF	TGTGCCAGCAGCTTAGATGGGACTAGCGGTTACAATGAGCAGTTCTTC